The clone carrying this T cell receptor (beta chain) was recorded at least ten times. Its matching antigen is unknown. This record comes from a study of regulatory T cells in long-lasting Graves disease. Time point: newly diagnosed GD, antithyroid drugs for less than 3 months. RNA extracted from PBMCs served as the sequencing template. General observations from the study: Persistent patients shared more public clonotypes (over 2,500) than new patients (about 1,000). The study found lower TCR diversity in persistent Graves' patients than in newly diagnosed ones.

Sequencing libraries for TCR beta were prepared with iRepertoire HTBI primers and Arm-PCR of CDR3 regions. MiXCR, applied by TCRdb to the multiplex PCR reads, yields one record per CDR3 protein. The sample lists approximately 300,000 distinct CDR3 sequences; about 18% were seen once. This receptor was obtained from a female donor with Graves disease. This specimen was peripheral blood mononuclear cells (PBMCs), taken at new diagnosis, from a patient treated with antithyroid drugs.

CDR3 DNA sequence: TGTGCCAGCAGTTTATTCAGGGAGGGAGAAAAACTGTTTTTT. It translates to CASSLFREGEKLFF. The rearrangement uses TRBV28 and TRBJ1-4; TRBD1 is a possible D gene (5 bases). Germline CDR1 reads MDHEN; CDR2 reads SYDVKM. V gave up 1 base and J gave up 8 bases, with 11 bases separating them. CDR3 length equals 14 residues. Supplemented by reference TRBV28 and TRBJ1-4, the full variable domain reads DVKVTQSSRYLVKRTGEKVFLECVQDMDHENMFWYRQDPGLGLRLIYFSYDVKMKEKGDIPEGYSVSREKKERFSLILESASTNQTSMYLCASSLFREGEKLFFGSGTQLSVL.